These T cell receptor beta chains were read from a single sample in a study of regulatory T cells in long-lasting Graves disease. MiXCR was run by TCRdb on the multiplex PCR reads, yielding one entry per CDR3 protein. The sample lists about 560,000 distinct CDR3 sequences; around 16% were seen once. Another study also made use of these data, one on T cells in Graves' hyperthyroidism and ophthalmopathy.

The source material was peripheral blood mononuclear cells (PBMCs), sampled at new diagnosis, from a patient treated with antithyroid drugs. The receptors were gathered from a man aged 18-30 years with Graves disease. CDR3s include the opening cysteine and the closing phenylalanine or tryptophan. Each record gives: clone size, V gene, D gene, J gene, CDR3 DNA, CDR3 protein. A D gene is named only where the DNA matches it firmly. For some rows the clone size is stated as once, few or many, or as a class when expanded; others skip it.

clone size: few; V gene: TRBV20-1; D gene: -; J gene: TRBJ1-6; CDR3 DNA: TGCAGTGCTAACCACAGGGTTCCCGCACCCCTCCACTTT; CDR3 protein: CSANHRVPAPLHF
clone size: many; V gene: TRBV28; D gene: -; J gene: TRBJ2-3; CDR3 DNA: TGTGCCAGCAGTCCGAGAGGGCTCGGGATTACAGATACGCAGTATTTT; CDR3 protein: CASSPRGLGITDTQYF
clone size: many; V gene: TRBV12-3/TRBV12-4; D gene: -; J gene: TRBJ2-7; CDR3 DNA: TGTGCCAGCAGTTTGGTAGGGGACCTCTACGAGCAGTACTTC; CDR3 protein: CASSLVGDLYEQYF
clone size: few; V gene: TRBV9; D gene: TRBD2; J gene: TRBJ2-3; CDR3 DNA: TGTGCCAGCAGCGTAGGTAGCGGGAAGACGCAGTATTTT; CDR3 protein: CASSVGSGKTQYF
clone size: -; V gene: TRBV4-1; D gene: TRBD2; J gene: TRBJ2-1; CDR3 DNA: TGCGCCAGCAGCCAAGATTATGCGGGGGGGGTCGAGCAGTTCTTC; CDR3 protein: CASSQDYAGGVEQFF
clone size: few; V gene: TRBV5-6; D gene: TRBD2; J gene: TRBJ2-7; CDR3 DNA: TGTGCCAGCAGGACCGGGACTAGCTCTCCCGAGCAGTACTTC; CDR3 protein: CASRTGTSSPEQYF
clone size: many; V gene: TRBV27; D gene: -; J gene: TRBJ2-2; CDR3 DNA: TGTGCCAGCAGTTATTTTAGTCTGACCGGGGAGCTGTTTTTT; CDR3 protein: CASSYFSLTGELFF
clone size: few; V gene: TRBV27; D gene: -; J gene: TRBJ2-7; CDR3 DNA: -; CDR3 protein: CASSFGGGTAYEQHF
clone size: -; V gene: TRBV5-1; D gene: TRBD1; J gene: TRBJ2-4; CDR3 DNA: TGCGCCAGCAGCCCGGGACAGTCAAACATTCAGTACTTC; CDR3 protein: CASSPGQSNIQYF
clone size: many; V gene: TRBV2; D gene: -; J gene: TRBJ1-2; CDR3 DNA: TGTGCCAGCAGAGCCCCCCGGGACACCCTTGTGAGCTATGGCTACACCTTC; CDR3 protein: CASRAPRDTLVSYGYTF
clone size: few; V gene: TRBV4-1; D gene: TRBD1; J gene: TRBJ2-3; CDR3 DNA: TGCGCCAGCAGCCTTTTCATGGGACAGGGAAAAGATACGCAGTATTTT; CDR3 protein: CASSLFMGQGKDTQYF
clone size: -; V gene: TRBV20-1; D gene: TRBD1; J gene: TRBJ1-5; CDR3 DNA: TGCAGTGCCATCCGGGACAGGGTCGAGTACAATCAGCCCCAGCATTTT; CDR3 protein: CSAIRDRVEYNQPQHF
clone size: many; V gene: TRBV7-9; D gene: TRBD2; J gene: TRBJ2-1; CDR3 DNA: TGTGCCAGCAGCCCCACTAGCGGGAGAGGGAATGAGCAGTTCTTC; CDR3 protein: CASSPTSGRGNEQFF
clone size: few; V gene: TRBV5-1; D gene: -; J gene: TRBJ2-7; CDR3 DNA: TGCGCCAGCAGCCCCAGAGGGGGTCTCGAGCAGTACTTC; CDR3 protein: CASSPRGGLEQYF
clone size: few; V gene: TRBV7-9; D gene: -; J gene: TRBJ1-3; CDR3 DNA: TGTGCCAGCGGCTCGACGGCCTCTGGAAACACCATATATTTT; CDR3 protein: CASGSTASGNTIYF
clone size: many; V gene: TRBV20-1; D gene: TRBD1; J gene: TRBJ1-1; CDR3 DNA: TGCAGTGCTAGTACATGGGACAGGGGCACTGAAGCTTTCTTT; CDR3 protein: CSASTWDRGTEAFF
clone size: -; V gene: TRBV20-1; D gene: TRBD1; J gene: TRBJ1-1; CDR3 DNA: TGCAGTGCTAGTAGACAGGGAAACACTAAAGCTTTCTTT; CDR3 protein: CSASRQGNTKAFF
clone size: many; V gene: TRBV2; D gene: -; J gene: TRBJ2-2; CDR3 DNA: TGTGCCAGCAGTGAAGTTCCTACGACCGGGGAGCTGTTTTTT; CDR3 protein: CASSEVPTTGELFF
clone size: many; V gene: TRBV6-1; D gene: -; J gene: TRBJ2-2; CDR3 DNA: TGTGCCAGCAGTGTGAAGACCAGGGAGTCCGGGGAGCTGTTTTTT; CDR3 protein: CASSVKTRESGELFF
clone size: -; V gene: TRBV6-9; D gene: -; J gene: TRBJ2-7; CDR3 DNA: TGTGCCAGCAGTTACACCACTGGGCGGGACTCCTACGAGCAATACTTC; CDR3 protein: CASSYTTGRDSYEQYF
clone size: -; V gene: TRBV20-1; D gene: -; J gene: TRBJ1-1; CDR3 DNA: TGCAGTGCTCTAAAGGGGGGTACTGAAGCTTCCTTT; CDR3 protein: CSALKGGTEASF
clone size: -; V gene: TRBV6-1; D gene: -; J gene: TRBJ2-4; CDR3 DNA: TGTGCCAGCAGCCCCCCCATAGCCAAAAACATTCAGTACTTC; CDR3 protein: CASSPPIAKNIQYF
clone size: many; V gene: TRBV6-2/TRBV6-3; D gene: TRBD2; J gene: TRBJ2-7; CDR3 DNA: TGTGCCAGCAGTTACTCGCTAGCGGGAGCCTACGAGCAGTACTTC; CDR3 protein: CASSYSLAGAYEQYF
clone size: -; V gene: TRBV7-3; D gene: -; J gene: TRBJ1-5; CDR3 DNA: TGTGCCAGCAGCCGACCTCTATGGCCGAGGGAAGTTCAGCCCCAGCATTTT; CDR3 protein: CASSRPLWPREVQPQHF
clone size: -; V gene: TRBV5-1; D gene: -; J gene: TRBJ1-1; CDR3 DNA: TGCGCCAGCAGCTTGGCAGGGGAGGGAACTGAAGCTTTCTTT; CDR3 protein: CASSLAGEGTEAFF
clone size: -; V gene: TRBV5-1; D gene: -; J gene: TRBJ1-1; CDR3 DNA: TGCGCCAGCAGCTTGAAGGTCTCTCCCGTAAGGATGAACACTGAAGCTTTCTTT; CDR3 protein: CASSLKVSPVRMNTEAFF
clone size: -; V gene: TRBV27; D gene: TRBD2; J gene: TRBJ2-1; CDR3 DNA: TGTGCCAGCAGCCACCTAGCTGCGGGAGGGATCTACAATGAGCAGTTCTTC; CDR3 protein: CASSHLAAGGIYNEQFF